Sequencing of this T cell receptor beta chain was carried out in a study of T cell responses to AZD1222 COVID-19 vaccine (dated by TCRdb to the early 2020s). Regarding the research as a whole: AZD1222 recipients given second doses at about 4 weeks or at about 12 weeks were pooled, since spike-specific TCR depth and breadth were not found to differ between the two schedules. TCR sequencing was performed for approximately 240 trial participants, of whom around 200 were given two doses of AZD1222 and approximately 26 were given two doses of MenACWY control vaccine. Trial participants were enrolled by age into 18-55, 56-69 and 70-plus year subgroups, with roughly 160, 29 and 62 TCR-sequenced participants respectively. What the research found in general, with its limitations: Conclusions about previously exposed vaccinees are limited, since just six AZD1222 recipients were seropositive for SARS-CoV-2 at baseline. The 56-69-year group was small, and its depth increase did not reach significance, likely because of low power. Most participants were white British and females outnumbered males, and the authors suggested that clonal diversity may have been underestimated. Because no samples from the day 14 peak response were available, repertoires could be characterized only after the peak T cell response. Epitopes outside the regions mutated in the B.1.351 and B.1.1.7 variants were reportedly recognized by nearly half of the unique spike-specific TCRs. The vaccine-associated CD4 TCRs covered the entire spike protein, and the dominant responses fell in regions 160-218 and 743-854. A significant rise in spike-specific TCR breadth and depth was observed after two AZD1222 doses relative to day 0 and relative to MenACWY recipients.

From V the trimming removes 3 bases and from J it removes 8 bases, while the gene matches leave 5 bases of the junction unaccounted for. Reading from cysteine to phenylalanine, the CDR3 counts 15 amino acids. Here the CDR3 DNA is all that survives: 45 bases in frame from base 1. The germline V gene (reference sequence) yields SEHNR for CDR1 and FQNEAQ for CDR2. The CDR3 regions of human TCRbeta chains were subjected to immunosequencing. In the source study's methods: TCRs in the repertoires were matched against a reference library of SARS-CoV-2-specific TCRs that had been generated with the MIRA antigen-specificity platform. Breadth was defined as the fraction of unique TCRs that were SARS-CoV-2-associated, and depth was defined as the fraction of total T cells that were SARS-CoV-2-associated. Using the MIRA data, each spike-specific TCR was mapped to the spike region that the TCR reacts to and placed in a CD4 or CD8 class. Log10-transformed breadth and depth values were compared by one-way ANOVA with Sidak's multiple comparisons tests. Held by TCRdb, this immuneACCESS table contains in-frame sequences only and omits some clones. Under half of the omission traces to an unresolved V gene where checked; the cause of the rest is unknown. V and J calls and clone size follow that table, whereas D and trimming were derived from the DNA. In this sample the table shows under 200,000 clones, 93% of which occur a single time. Approximately 3.9% of the sample is held by the ten biggest clonotypes.

This sample's time point label indicates: baseline before first vaccination. Vaccinee samples were obtained from the UK trials COV001 and COV002, which included a single-blind randomized controlled phase 2/3 trial of AZD1222 (ChAdOx1 nCoV-19) in healthy adults. Trial participant PBMC samples were collected at day 0 and day 28 after the second dose for TCRbeta chain sequencing. In the case of this clone: What antigen it recognizes has not been identified. The input lacks base qualities; no much larger clone sits a single base away.

The sequence derives from an adult in good health. This specimen consisted of peripheral blood, obtained on day 0 of AZD1222 vaccination. Rearrangement joined TRBV7-9 to TRBJ2-1; 12 bases in the junction line up with TRBD1. The CDR3 is CASSLGTGGRYEQFF. The nucleotides read TGTGCCAGCAGCTTGGGGACAGGGGGCAGGTATGAGCAGTTCTTC.